This T cell receptor (beta chain) was retrieved from a study of blood T cell repertoires in COVID-19. Whole-study context: The cDNA or gDNA used as material had been derived from T cells, B-cell-depleted T cells, or PBMCs.

This clone was recorded a few times. The ends were cut back, 6 bases at V and 4 bases at J, with 13 bases in the middle. The CDR3 loop spans 13 amino acids. The germline V gene encodes CDR1 SGHTA and CDR2 FQGTGA. Assay: immunoSEQ multiplex PCR; the TCRdb copy retains only in-frame clones and omits some. Here the sample spans roughly 100,000 clones, roughly 79% being singletons. V is TRBV7-3 and J is TRBJ2-7, with TRBD1 as a possible D gene (5 bases). The clonotype comes from a man at least 80 years old with acute or convalescent COVID-19. Sequenced: peripheral blood. The CDR3 bases are TGTGCCAGCAGTCAGGACACGGATTACGAGCAGTACTTC. Translation: CASSQDTDYEQYF.